This TCR beta chain was profiled in a study of T cells after yellow fever vaccination (dated by TCRdb to between 2018 and 2021). About the investigation overall: Libraries from fractions with low cell numbers were prepared with the SMART-Seq v4 Ultra Low Input RNA kit. To follow T-cell clones before and after primary and booster YFV17D yellow fever vaccination, bulk TCR alpha and beta repertoires were sequenced over time. Two healthy male donors, one aged 18 to 29 and one aged 30 to 40 years, made up the cohort. Blood was drawn at multiple timepoints before and after primary and secondary immunization, with bulk PBMC replicates and cell subsets isolated. Overall study outcomes, separate from this receptor: After the booster, most clones that had expanded after primary vaccination were detected again (around 96% of CD4 and 88% of CD8), suggesting broad maintenance of memory. The secondary T-cell response was weaker than the primary response but faster, peaking on day 5 instead of day 15. The study included only a couple of donors, which limits how far the findings can be generalized. A small fraction of clonotypes showed up in both the CD4 and CD8 compartments, probably as a result of convergent recombination. Computational filtering was needed because FACS-sorted repertoires could contain abundant contaminating clonotypes from the bulk population.

Only one count was recorded for this clonotype. What antigen it recognizes has not been identified. One end of the junction does not line up with germline, which may come from a read error. In the paper's terms, the treatment or condition label means: live attenuated yellow fever vaccine strain. A standard Ficoll-Paque protocol was used to isolate PBMCs from peripheral blood. CD4 and CD8 T-cell fractions were isolated with Dynabeads CD4 and CD8 positive selection kits. RNA was extracted with TriZol from bulk PBMCs, CD4 and CD8 fractions, and dextramer-positive and dextramer-negative fractions. TCR cDNA was synthesized by 5'RACE template switching, through which a universal primer site and unique molecular identifiers were introduced. Priming of cDNA synthesis was performed from both the TCR alpha and TCR beta constant segments. Two PCR steps were used to amplify libraries, with sample barcodes and sequencing adapters being added in the second step. Libraries were sequenced on Illumina HiSeq 2500 (2x100 bp) or NovaSeq (2x150 bp). The authors' pipeline ran thus. Demultiplexing of reads and collapsing into UMI consensus sequences were performed with MIGEC, and V(D)J alignment was carried out with MiXCR. Using edgeR on replicate PBMC samples, clonotypes were called vaccine-responding if FDR was below 0.01 and the log2 fold change was above 5 up to day 15. Bulk clonotypes were assigned CD4 or CD8 identity according to which sequenced CD4 or CD8 repertoire held them at higher abundance. TCRdb itself trimmed the public reads at Q25 with fastp, ran MiXCR and retained productive beta chains. Entries are consolidated by CDR3 protein sequence, retaining the most common genes and DNA. The V and J calls here are based on TCRdb, not the publication. The sample table contains 300,000 or so distinct CDR3 sequences; only one count was recorded for 10% to 15% of them. Of the sample, around 0.55% falls within the top ten clones.

The CDR3 holds 15 amino acids from the cysteine to the phenylalanine. CDR3 DNA only is kept here, 45 bases in frame from base 1. Sequencing was performed on CD4+ T cells sorted from PBMCs, taken 45 days after the yellow fever booster vaccination. This receptor chain uses TRBV12-3 or TRBV12-4 and TRBJ1-3; 5 matching bases give a weak D call of TRBD1. This TCR was sampled from a man aged 30 to 39 who received the YFV17D yellow fever vaccine. The sequenced DNA: TGTTCCAGCAGCCCAAGGGGCAGATCTAGAAACACCATATATTTT. Translated, this gives CSSSPRGRSRNTIYF.